A single sample is the source of the 15 T cell receptor beta chains below, sequenced in a study of T cells in localized non-small cell lung cancer. The data were produced by immunoSEQ multiplex PCR, yet TCRdb's version contains in-frame clones alone and is incomplete. Among some 6,700 clones listed, around 16% were seen once. The sample consisted of normal lung tissue next to the tumor, taken before any cancer treatment. The receptors stem from a male donor at least 60 years old with stage II squamous cell lung carcinoma.

The chain is built from TRBV7-6 and TRBJ2-5; D is perhaps TRBD1 (7 bases). CDR1 is SGHVS and CDR2 is FNYEAQ in the germline V gene. This CDR3 is built from 14 residues. V lost 3 bases, J lost 9 bases, and 17 bases lay in between. The CDR3 nucleotides are TGTGCCAGCAGCTTGGGGCGGGGCCAGGGGGCCCAGTACTTC. Translated: CASSLGRGQGAQYF.

This clone was observed a handful of times. The chain joins TRBV11-3 to TRBJ1-3; D might be TRBD1 (5 bases). This CDR3 is 15 amino acids long. Trimming left V 5 bases short and J 4 bases short, with 15 bases between. Germline lookup yields CDR1 SGHNT and CDR2 YENEEA. This CDR3 is CASSPQVLSGNTIYF. The CDR3 DNA sequence: TGTGCCAGCAGCCCACAGGTTCTGTCCGGAAACACCATATATTTT. Full variable domain (outside the CDR3, taken from reference TRBV11-3 and TRBJ1-3): EAGVVQSPRYKIIEKKQPVAFWCNPISGHNTLYWYLQNLGQGPELLIRYENEEAVDDSQLPKDRFSAERLKGVDSTLKIQPAELGDSAVYLCASSPQVLSGNTIYFGEGSWLTVV.

This clone was recorded a few times. This chain connects TRBV28 to TRBJ1-1; the match to TRBD1 covers 8 bases. Germline loops: CDR1 MDHEN, CDR2 SYDVKM. After removal of 5 bases from V and 0 bases from J, the junction contained 11 bases not matched to a gene. The CDR3 runs 17 residues. DNA of the CDR3: TGTGCCAGCAGTAACTCCGACAGGGGATGGGTGAACACTGAAGCTTTCTTT. It encodes CASSNSDRGWVNTEAFF.

This clone was seen more than once but under ten times. This sequence joins TRBV6-8 and TRBJ1-5; no firm D call. Trimming took 5 bases from V and 0 from J, leaving 8 bases between them. CDR1 MNHGY and CDR2 SAAAGT come from the germline V gene. The CDR3 sequence is 14 residues long. CDR3 residues: CASSVYNSNQPQHF. The DNA for the CDR3 is TGTGCCAGCAGTGTTTATAATAGCAATCAGCCCCAGCATTTT.

The sample holds a few counts of this clone. The V gene is TRBV11-3, the J gene TRBJ1-1; D remains unclear. With 4 bases removed from V and 1 base from J, the gap between germline ends came to 10 bases. The CDR3 sequence is 14 residues long. Per the germline V gene, CDR1 is SGHNT and CDR2 is YENEEA. The CDR3 reads CASSSRAKNTEAFF. The CDR3 nucleotides read TGTGCCAGCAGCTCCCGAGCAAAGAACACTGAAGCTTTCTTT. Full variable domain (remainder filled in from reference TRBV11-3 and TRBJ1-1): EAGVVQSPRYKIIEKKQPVAFWCNPISGHNTLYWYLQNLGQGPELLIRYENEEAVDDSQLPKDRFSAERLKGVDSTLKIQPAELGDSAVYLCASSSRAKNTEAFFGQGTRLTVV.

This clone was counted only a few times. This chain connects TRBV9 to TRBJ2-7; 9 nucleotides agree with TRBD2. Germline-derived CDR1 and CDR2 are SGDLS and YYNGEE. This CDR3 spans 14 amino acids. V gave up 4 bases and J gave up 7 bases; unmatched junction bases: 9. The CDR3 DNA sequence: TGTGCCAGCAGCATAGCGGGAGAGGGAGCGGAGCAGTACTTC. Encoded protein: CASSIAGEGAEQYF.

This clone was counted a few times. The rearrangement links TRBV11-3 to TRBJ1-3, with unresolved D. The CDR3 is made up of 15 amino acids. V was trimmed by 5 bases and J by 2 bases, leaving 13 bases between them. Germline V gives CDR1 SGHNT, CDR2 YENEEA. CDR3 nucleotide sequence: TGTGCCAGCAGCCCTCTCTTGTCTGCTGGAAACACCATATATTTT. Its translation is CASSPLLSAGNTIYF.

This chain connects TRBV6-8 to TRBJ1-5; D is undetermined. From germline, CDR1 is MNHGY and CDR2 SAAAGT. V shed 5 bases and J shed 0 bases, with 11 bases lying between them. The CDR3 spans 15 residues. The CDR3 loop reads CASSLSADSNQPQHF. In DNA, the CDR3 is TGTGCCAGCAGTCTCAGTGCGGATAGCAATCAGCCCCAGCATTTT.

This clone was counted a few times. This sequence joins TRBV11-3 and TRBJ2-5; the match to TRBD2 covers 14 bases. The CDR3 sequence is 15 residues long. V shed 1 base and J 5 bases; nucleotides not matched to a gene: 0. The germline CDR1 and CDR2 sequences are SGHNT and YENEEA. The CDR3, as DNA: TGTGCCAGCAGCTTAGGGACTAGCGGGAGGGAGACCCAGTACTTC. Translating gives CASSLGTSGRETQYF.

V and J are TRBV28 and TRBJ1-2; TRBD1 might be the D (5 bases). Germline CDR1 and CDR2: MDHEN and SYDVKM. V gave up 2 bases and J gave up 8 bases, with 9 bases separating them. The CDR3 sequence is 12 residues long. Here the CDR3 DNA reads TGTGCCAGCAGTTTAGGGACTAACGGCTACACCTTC. It specifies CASSLGTNGYTF.

This clone has more than one count but fewer than ten. This chain joins TRBV15 and TRBJ2-2; 8 positions match TRBD1. CDR1 LNHNV and CDR2 YYDKDF come from the germline V gene (reference sequence). This CDR3 comprises 16 residues. V was clipped by 0 bases and J by 9 bases; unmatched bases: 9. The chain's CDR3 is CATSRDPGGLPRELFF. CDR3 DNA: TGTGCCACCAGCAGAGATCCAGGGGGCCTCCCCAGGGAGCTGTTTTTT. Using reference TRBV15 and TRBJ2-2 for the parts outside the CDR3, the full variable domain is DAMVIQNPRYQVTQFGKPVTLSCSQTLNHNVMYWYQQKSSQAPKLLFHYYDKDFNNEADTPDNFQSRRPNTSFCFLDIRSPGLGDTAMYLCATSRDPGGLPRELFFGEGSRLTVL.

This clone turned up a few times. This sequence joins TRBV6-8 and TRBJ1-1, with 9 bases fitting TRBD1. This CDR3 region has 13 residues. From germline, CDR1 is MNHGY and CDR2 SAAAGT. V trimming: 6 bases; J trimming: 4 bases; junction bases outside the gene matches: 3. Written as DNA, the CDR3 is TGTGCCAGCAGACCGACAGGGGGCACTGAAGCTTTCTTT. Translated, it gives CASRPTGGTEAFF.

This clone occurred a few times. J is TRBJ2-7 and V is TRBV11-3, with D perhaps TRBD1 or TRBD2 (7 bases each). V lost 3 bases and J 0 bases, leaving 12 bases between the germline ends. Germline CDR1 and CDR2: SGHNT and YENEEA. CDR3 length: 15 amino acids. CDR3 sequence reads: CASSLGGTVSYEQYF. Here the CDR3 DNA reads TGTGCCAGCAGCTTGGGAGGGACAGTCTCCTACGAGCAGTACTTC.

This clone was counted a few times. V gene TRBV9 combines with J gene TRBJ2-7, with 13 bases lining up with TRBD2. This CDR3 has 15 residues. V lost 2 bases to trimming and J lost 1 base; unmatched junction nucleotides: 0. Germline V gene data show CDR1 as SGDLS and CDR2 as YYNGEE. The CDR3 nucleotides read TGTGCCAGCAGCGTGGGACTAGCGGGGTCCTACGAGCAGTACTTC. This sequence encodes CASSVGLAGSYEQYF.

This clone has at least ten counts. This chain uses TRBV7-1 with TRBJ1-1; D perhaps matches TRBD1 (6 bases). TRBV7-1 is flagged as an ORF with uncertain function. The V and J ends lost 5 bases and 4 bases respectively, with 11 bases between them. This CDR3 is 13 amino acids long. The CDR3 bases are TGTGCCAGCAGCACCGGACAGCTCACTGAAGCTTTCTTT. Residues: CASSTGQLTEAFF.